Reported below is one T cell receptor (beta chain). Its target is unknown. Compared with germline, one end of the junction differs, possibly owing to a read error. This sample stems from a study of blood T cells in healthy people across ages. Background on the study: Per two T cells, about one barcoded beta molecule was captured through template switching. The study, taken as a whole, reports: Age brought a roughly linear fall in TCR beta diversity measured per million T cells.

A second PCR, run for about 6 to 11 cycles, used a sample-barcoded 5' primer plus a J-beta primer mix. Each cDNA molecule, via a template-switch adaptor with 12 random nucleotides, was tagged. TCRdb reprocessed the 5' RACE reads with MiXCR, giving one entry per CDR3 protein. Found here are about 1 million distinct CDR3 sequences, more than 35% of them singletons; the top ten hold approximately 19%. For every donor, a draw yielded about 9.7 milliliters of peripheral blood. Sequenced material: blood. The sequence was collected from a woman in her sixties in good health.

The CDR3 DNA sequence: TGCGCCAGCAGCCCGGGACAGCACCAAGAGACCCCGTACTTC. Residues: CASSPGQHQETPYF. This chain links TRBV5-1 with TRBJ2-5; TRBD1 agrees at 7 bases. Germline-derived CDR1 and CDR2 are SGHRS and YFSETQ. The CDR3 runs to 14 residues.